The rows below give T cell receptor beta chains drawn from one sample of a study of siplizumab effects on memory and regulatory T cells. Data came from immunoSEQ multiplex PCR; TCRdb stores just in-frame clones and leaves some out. This sample has about 110,000 clones, with roughly 89% found just once. The specimen sequenced was CD4+ T cells sorted from blood. These receptors were collected from a human donor in good health. The CDR3 runs from the conserved cysteine through the conserved F or W. The D gene is left open where the match is weak. Part of the rows lack a size; the others show once, few, many or a class for expanded clones.

v_call	d_call	clone_size	cdr3_aa
TRBV19	TRBD1	-	CASSITGGPYEQYF
TRBV6-6	TRBD1	-	CASSYGDRGYEQYF
TRBV20-1	TRBD1	-	CSARDSYEQYF
TRBV11-2	TRBD2	-	CASSLGLGLADISTDTQYF
TRBV18	-	-	CASSPTAQETQYF
TRBV7-8	-	-	CASSVGPRGETQYF
TRBV7-5	-	-	CARSSVRDRSTDTQYF
TRBV7-3	-	-	CASSLERGETQYF
TRBV10-3	TRBD2	-	CAITERGGGYEQYF
TRBV7-9	TRBD1	-	CASSLDPGQGIPNYGYTF
TRBV27	-	-	CASSWDSKLFYEQYF
TRBV7-9	-	-	CASSFGEGPGYGNTF
TRBV6-5	-	-	CASSSPTTGELFF
TRBV27	-	once	CASSLRGQRKETQYF
TRBV7-9	-	-	CASSLEGRFYGYTF
TRBV5-5	-	few	CASSFLRANEKLFF
TRBV5-5	-	-	CASSLEGYEQYF
TRBV2	TRBD1	once	CASSDGRGPQPQHF
TRBV7-2	TRBD1	-	CASSGRGQGKTYEQYF
TRBV5-4	TRBD1	-	CASSPTGGIQETQYF
TRBV5-4	-	-	CASSLEAALSTEAFF
TRBV7-9	-	-	CASSRVLGGNEQFF
TRBV5-1	-	few	CASRAGAANEKLFF
TRBV5-1	TRBD1	-	CASSLAGQGALNTGELFF
TRBV27	-	-	CASSPLDLRNYGYTF
TRBV5-4	-	-	CASSKGKSPDTQYF
TRBV7-9	-	-	CASSSYATNEKLFF
TRBV6-5	-	-	CASSLEARGELFF
TRBV10-3	-	-	CAIRDRYNEQFF
TRBV14	-	once	CASRTGSGANVLTF
TRBV11-3	TRBD2	-	CASSLQGLAGDEQFF
TRBV11-1	TRBD1	-	CASSSRQGGAGELFF
TRBV5-1	-	-	CASSSSSRGTDTQYF
TRBV27	-	-	CASRAGQNNSPLHF
TRBV9	TRBD1	-	CASSVGDGTGGKLGNQPQHF
TRBV2	-	-	CASSLRLAAATNEKLFF
TRBV7-9	TRBD1	-	CASSSNRGLEGVNEQFF
TRBV29-1	TRBD1	-	CSVYGTGDEKLFF
TRBV5-6	-	-	CASSFRESYEQYF
TRBV9	-	-	CASSGQVFPGELFF
TRBV27	TRBD1	many	CASSTQGGGYTF
TRBV6-1	-	few	CASSLLGAYTEAFF
TRBV25-1	TRBD2	-	CASSEGGRGETQYF
TRBV27	-	-	CASSSLVGGVNEQFF
TRBV19	TRBD2	once	CASILAGVRTGELFF